The clone carrying this TCR beta chain was detected many times. This sample is drawn from a study of T cell repertoires in cytomegalovirus infection. On the study more broadly: An indication of both CMV infection and matching HLA type came from public TCR beta signatures.

V dropped 4 bases and J dropped 8; count of bases not matched to a gene: 14. CDR3 size: 16 residues. CDR1 and CDR2 from the germline V gene are SGHTA and FQGNSA. MiXCR, applied by TCRdb to the reads, yields one record per CDR3 protein. Of 250,000 to 300,000 distinct CDR3 sequences detected, about 23% appear once; the ten largest clones hold roughly 13%. V usage is TRBV7-2 and J usage is TRBJ2-1, with TRBD2 matching 7 bases. This clonotype was sampled from a human donor in good health (CMV status not recorded). Some clones in this sample may be carry-over from other donors' samples. Sequenced material: PBMCs. CDR3 region: CASSSVSGAGFYEQFF. CDR3 DNA sequence: TGTGCCAGCAGCTCGGTCTCGGGAGCGGGGTTCTATGAGCAGTTCTTC.